Below, 22 T cell receptor beta chains from the same sample are listed, as sequenced in a study of T cell repertoires in cytomegalovirus infection. Antigen specificity for these receptors is unknown. MiXCR, applied by TCRdb to the reads, yields one record per CDR3 protein. The data contain some 900,000 distinct CDR3 sequences, 32% of them singletons. Sequencing was performed on cultured CD8+ T cells from PBMCs, taken from culture after CMV antigen stimulation. The receptors stem from a human donor in good health (CMV status not recorded). Some clones in this sample may be carry-over from other donors' samples.

V gene TRBV12-3 or TRBV12-4 combines with J gene TRBJ2-7; possible D gene TRBD1, 6 bases. Trimming shortened V by 6 bases and J by 2 bases, and 14 bases separated the two germline ends. The CDR3 extends over 14 amino acids. CDR3: CASSHPDSPYEQYV. As DNA, the CDR3 is TGTGCCAGCAGCCACCCGGACAGTCCCTACGAGCAGTACGTC.

A word on this clonotype: A read error may explain this, as a much larger clone is one base away. This chain uses TRBV6-6 with TRBJ1-1; D ambiguous. The CDR3 sequence is 15 residues long. Germline assignment: CDR1 MNHNY and CDR2 SVGAGI (reference sequence). The CDR3 DNA sequence: TGTACCAGCAGTTACGGGCTAGGGTTCGGCATTGAAGCTTTCTTT. This encodes CTSSYGLGFGIEAFF.

The chain couples TRBV19 to TRBJ1-5; D gene uncertain. The germline V and J ends were trimmed by 7 bases and 0 bases, with 13 bases remaining between them. Per germline, CDR1 LNHDA and CDR2 SQIVND (reference sequence). This CDR3 region has 15 residues. CDR3 sequence reads: CASTWAVYSNQPQHF. CDR3 coding DNA: TGTGCCAGTACATGGGCAGTCTATAGCAATCAGCCCCAGCATTTT.

This chain uses TRBV28 with TRBJ2-5, with TRBD1 identical over 7 bases. Germline loops: CDR1 MDHEN, CDR2 SYDVKM. This CDR3 is 14 amino acids long. The J segment lost 0 bases and the V segment lost 7 bases, leaving 5 bases of the junction unmatched. The CDR3 nucleotides are TGTGCCAGCATTTCGACAGGGTACCAAGAGACCCAGTACTTC. This translates into CASISTGYQETQYF.

In its sample, this clonotype was seen many times. V usage is TRBV12-3 or TRBV12-4 and J usage is TRBJ2-7; 7 positions agree with TRBD1. CDR3 length: 13 residues. J lost 4 bases, V lost 5 bases, and 5 bases had no gene match. In DNA, the CDR3 is TGTGCCAGCAGTCAGGGACAGAGATACGAGCAGTACGTC. Translation gives CASSQGQRYEQYV.

The V and J genes are TRBV28 and TRBJ1-6; D remains unclear. Trimming removed 8 bases from V and 7 bases from J, with 18 bases in between. There are 15 residues in the CDR3. The germline V gene encodes CDR1 MDHEN and CDR2 SYDVKM. The CDR3 protein is CASWASGRTNSPLHF. CDR3 coding DNA: TGTGCCAGCTGGGCGTCGGGCAGGACCAATTCACCCCTCCACTTT. Full variable domain (outside the CDR3, taken from reference TRBV28 and TRBJ1-6): DVKVTQSSRYLVKRTGEKVFLECVQDMDHENMFWYRQDPGLGLRLIYFSYDVKMKEKGDIPEGYSVSREKKERFSLILESASTNQTSMYLCASWASGRTNSPLHFGNGTRLTVT.

This clonotype was counted many times. The chain combines TRBV2 with TRBJ2-7; 8 nucleotides match TRBD1. Per the germline V gene, CDR1 is SNHLY and CDR2 is FYNNEI. The CDR3 runs to 12 residues. J lost 3 bases, V lost 8 bases, and 3 bases had no gene match. The CDR3, as DNA: TGTGCCAGCGGGACAGGTGGCTACGAGCAGTACTTC. Its translation: CASGTGGYEQYF.

The J gene is TRBJ2-7, the V gene TRBV4-1; 8 positions agree with TRBD1. The germline CDR1 and CDR2 sequences are MGHRA and YSYEKL. V was pared by 0 bases and J by 4 bases, with 8 bases of the junction left unmatched. The CDR3 covers 16 residues. CDR3 residues: CASSQEGPGGAYEQYF. CDR3 DNA: TGCGCCAGCAGCCAAGAAGGGCCAGGGGGCGCGTACGAGCAGTACTTC.

V gene TRBV3-1 combines with J gene TRBJ1-1; tentatively, D is TRBD1 (5 bases). CDR3 length: 15 amino acids. Per the germline V gene, CDR1 is LGHDT and CDR2 is YNNKEL (reference sequence). V shed 4 bases and J shed 4 bases, with 16 bases lying between them. CDR3 in DNA: TGTGCCAGCAGCCCCGGGGGTGGGGGGGTCACTGAAGCTTTCTTT. Amino acid sequence: CASSPGGGGVTEAFF.

This clonotype was counted many times. The J gene is TRBJ1-1, the V gene TRBV7-6, with D uncertain. This CDR3 contains 13 residues. With 2 bases removed from V and 11 bases from J, the gap between germline ends came to 15 bases. Germline V gene lookup returns CDR1 SGHVS and CDR2 FNYEAQ. The CDR3 coding sequence is TGTGCCAGCAGCTTAAATTCGATCAGGCGGGCTTTCTTT. Encoded protein: CASSLNSIRRAFF.

Turning to this clonotype: The junction differs from germline at one of its ends, possibly a read error. This sequence joins TRBV20-1 and TRBJ1-1; possibly TRBD1 for D (6 bases). Looked up from germline, CDR1 is DFQATT and CDR2 is SNEGSKA (reference sequence). CDR3 size: 13 residues. CDR3 loop: CSAPRDMNTGAFF. The CDR3 nucleotides read TGCAGTGCGCCCCGGGACATGAACACTGGAGCTTTCTTT.

In this sample, this clonotype turned up a few times. V is TRBV4-1 and J is TRBJ2-1; 8 nucleotides line up with TRBD2. Germline trimming cut 9 bases from V and 6 bases from J; bases unmatched to any gene: 13. This CDR3 has 15 residues. CDR1 MGHRA and CDR2 YSYEKL come from the germline V gene. The CDR3 DNA is TGCGCCAGTCAACCTCGGGGGGGCGGCTTCAATGAGCAGTTCTTC. Translated, it gives CASQPRGGGFNEQFF.

The chain uses TRBV27 and TRBJ2-1, with 9 bases aligning to TRBD2. Germline V lookup: CDR1 MNHEY, CDR2 SMNVEV (reference sequence). Trimming at V came to 1 base and at J to 6 bases, leaving 7 bases not matched to a gene. This CDR3 contains 16 residues. Written as DNA, the CDR3 is TGTGCCAGCAGTTTATTAGCTAGCGGGGACACCAATGAGCAGTTCTTC. Residues: CASSLLASGDTNEQFF.

The V gene is TRBV19, the J gene TRBJ1-5; D uncertain. Trimming removed 8 bases at V and 4 bases at J, with 12 bases between. Germline loops: CDR1 LNHDA, CDR2 SQIVND (reference sequence). The CDR3 covers 13 residues. The CDR3 DNA is TGTGCCAGTGCTAAAGGAAGGAATCAGCCCCAGCATTTT. Translating it yields CASAKGRNQPQHF. Variable domain in full (rest from reference TRBV19 and TRBJ1-5): DGGITQSPKYLFRKEGQNVTLSCEQNLNHDAMYWYRQDPGQGLRLIYYSQIVNDFQKGDIAEGYSVSREKKESFPLTVTSAQKNPTAFYLCASAKGRNQPQHFGDGTRLSIL.

At least ten counts were recorded for this clonotype. J is TRBJ2-2 and V is TRBV7-2; 7 bases fit TRBD2. The CDR3 is made up of 15 amino acids. Germline V CDR1 and CDR2: SGHTA, FQGNSA. J gave up 5 bases and V 1 base, and 4 bases lay outside the gene matches. The chain's CDR3 is CASSLVVGGTGELFF. Here the CDR3 DNA reads TGTGCCAGCAGCTTAGTGGTGGGAGGGACCGGGGAGCTGTTTTTT.

This clonotype was counted only a few times. This sequence joins TRBV28 and TRBJ2-1; maybe TRBD1 (5 bases). CDR1 is MDHEN and CDR2 is SYDVKM in the germline V gene. V dropped 7 bases and J dropped 7 bases, with 17 bases sitting between them. The CDR3 length is 14 residues. CDR3 sequence reads: CASTPWSGWNEQFF. The CDR3 DNA sequence: TGTGCCAGCACCCCCTGGTCAGGGTGGAATGAGCAGTTCTTC.

A few counts support this clonotype. V and J are TRBV6-2 or TRBV6-3 and TRBJ2-7, with 8 bases identical to TRBD1. The CDR3 is 16 residues long. Trimming at V came to 2 bases and at J to 2 bases, leaving 8 bases not matched to a gene. Germline V gene lookup returns CDR1 MNHEY and CDR2 SVGEGT. The CDR3 loop reads CASSYNFDRGPYEQYF. As DNA, the CDR3 is TGTGCCAGCAGTTACAACTTTGACAGGGGTCCCTACGAGCAGTACTTC.

This sequence joins TRBV7-9 and TRBJ2-1; D unclear. Trimming took off 4 bases at V and 1 base at J, with 17 bases between the two ends. The CDR3 is 17 amino acids. The germline gives CDR1 SEHNR, CDR2 FQNEAQ (reference sequence). CDR3 bases: TGTGCCAGCAGCTCCCCGAGACGGAAAGCTTCCTACAATGAGCAGTTCTTC. It specifies CASSSPRRKASYNEQFF.

The J gene is TRBJ1-1, the V gene TRBV6-2 or TRBV6-3; the D gene is possibly TRBD1 (6 bases). This CDR3 comprises 12 residues. Germline assignment: CDR1 MNHEY and CDR2 SVGEGT. Here the CDR3 DNA reads TGTGTCACTCGGCAGGGGACCACTGAAGCTTTCTTT. Its translation: CVTRQGTTEAFF.

This clonotype was observed a handful of times. The J gene is TRBJ2-1, the V gene TRBV7-9; no definite D call. Germline loops: CDR1 SEHNR, CDR2 FQNEAQ (reference sequence). The CDR3 extends over 12 amino acids. Trimming pared 2 bases from V and 9 bases from J, leaving 8 bases between. In DNA, the CDR3 is TGTGCCAGCAGCTTAAAATCGGGTGAGCAGTTCTTC. Residues: CASSLKSGEQFF.

The CDR3: CASSTTQGLGPANEQFF. As DNA, the CDR3 is TGTGCCAGCAGCACAACCCAAGGGTTGGGGCCTGCCAATGAGCAGTTCTTC. V gene TRBV7-8 combines with J gene TRBJ2-1, with D perhaps matching TRBD1 (5 bases). Trimming pared 5 bases from V and 6 bases from J, leaving 23 bases between. This CDR3 contains 17 residues. Per the germline V gene, CDR1 is SGHVS and CDR2 is FQNEAQ.

Only a few counts were recorded for this clonotype. The rearrangement joins TRBV7-9 to TRBJ2-7; tentatively, D is TRBD1 (6 bases). The V and J ends lost 6 bases and 2 bases respectively, with 17 bases between them. Germline-derived CDR1 and CDR2 are SEHNR and FQNEAQ (reference sequence). The CDR3 consists of 15 residues. The CDR3 DNA is TGTGCCAGCAGAGGGGAGAACAGGGCGGCCTACGAGCAGTACTTC. Its translation: CASRGENRAAYEQYF.